Described below is a single T cell receptor (beta chain) sequence and its context. This record comes from a study of control samples from healthy donors and cancer patients. With 4 bases removed from V and 1 base from J, the gap between germline ends came to 18 bases. In germline, CDR1 is SGDLS, CDR2 YYNGEE. The CDR3 is made up of 16 amino acids. Measured with immunoSEQ multiplex PCR; TCRdb has only the in-frame clones, and not every one. The profile covers roughly 76,000 clones, with about 95% appearing a single time and around 6.5% taken by the ten largest. This clonotype was sampled from a woman aged 40 to 49 in good health. This chain joins TRBV9 and TRBJ2-7; D may be TRBD1 or TRBD2 (6 bases each). Material: blood. Written as DNA, the CDR3 is TGTGCCAGCAGCCCCCGTTCGGAGGGACATTCCTACGAGCAGTACTTC. Protein product: CASSPRSEGHSYEQYF.